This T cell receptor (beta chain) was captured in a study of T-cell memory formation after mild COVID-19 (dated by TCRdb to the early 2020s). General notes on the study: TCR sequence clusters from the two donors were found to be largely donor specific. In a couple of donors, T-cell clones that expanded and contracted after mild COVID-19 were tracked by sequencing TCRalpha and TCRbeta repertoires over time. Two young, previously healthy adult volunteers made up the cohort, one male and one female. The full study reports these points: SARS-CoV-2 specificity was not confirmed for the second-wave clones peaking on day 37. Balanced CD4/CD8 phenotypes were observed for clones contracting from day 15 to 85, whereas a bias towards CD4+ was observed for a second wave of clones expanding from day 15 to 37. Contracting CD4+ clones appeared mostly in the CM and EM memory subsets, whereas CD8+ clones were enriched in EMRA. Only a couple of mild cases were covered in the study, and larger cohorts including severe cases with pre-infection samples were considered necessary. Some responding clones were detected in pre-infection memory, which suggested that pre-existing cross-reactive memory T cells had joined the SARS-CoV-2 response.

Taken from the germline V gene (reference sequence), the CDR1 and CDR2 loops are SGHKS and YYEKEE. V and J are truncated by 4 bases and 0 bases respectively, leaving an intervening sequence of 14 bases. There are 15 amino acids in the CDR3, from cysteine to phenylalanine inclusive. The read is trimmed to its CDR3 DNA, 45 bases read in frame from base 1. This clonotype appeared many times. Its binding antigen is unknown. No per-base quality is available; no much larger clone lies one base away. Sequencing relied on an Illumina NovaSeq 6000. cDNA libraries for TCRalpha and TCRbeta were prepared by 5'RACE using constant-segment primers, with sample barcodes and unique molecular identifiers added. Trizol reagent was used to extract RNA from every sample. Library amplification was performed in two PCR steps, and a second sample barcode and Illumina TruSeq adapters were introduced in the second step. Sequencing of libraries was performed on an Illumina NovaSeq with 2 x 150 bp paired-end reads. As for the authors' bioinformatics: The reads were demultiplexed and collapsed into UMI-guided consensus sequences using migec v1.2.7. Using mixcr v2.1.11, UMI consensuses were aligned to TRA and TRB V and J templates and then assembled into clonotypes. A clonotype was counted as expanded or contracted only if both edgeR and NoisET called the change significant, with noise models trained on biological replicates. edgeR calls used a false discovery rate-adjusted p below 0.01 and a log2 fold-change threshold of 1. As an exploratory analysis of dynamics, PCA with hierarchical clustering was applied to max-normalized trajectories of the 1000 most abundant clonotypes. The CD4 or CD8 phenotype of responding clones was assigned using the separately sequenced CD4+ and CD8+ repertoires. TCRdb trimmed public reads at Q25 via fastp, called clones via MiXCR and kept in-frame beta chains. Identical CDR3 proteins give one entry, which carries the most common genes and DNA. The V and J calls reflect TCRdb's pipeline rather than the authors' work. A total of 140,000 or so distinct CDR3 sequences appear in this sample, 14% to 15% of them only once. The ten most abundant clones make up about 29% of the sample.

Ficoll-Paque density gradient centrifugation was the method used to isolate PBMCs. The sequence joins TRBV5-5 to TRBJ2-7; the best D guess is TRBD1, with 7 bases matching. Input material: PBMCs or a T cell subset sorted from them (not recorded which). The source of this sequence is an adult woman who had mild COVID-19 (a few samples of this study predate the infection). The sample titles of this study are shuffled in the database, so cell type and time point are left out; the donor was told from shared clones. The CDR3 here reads CASSQLRGASYEQYF. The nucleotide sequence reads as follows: TGTGCCAGCAGCCAACTCAGGGGGGCCTCCTACGAGCAGTACTTC.